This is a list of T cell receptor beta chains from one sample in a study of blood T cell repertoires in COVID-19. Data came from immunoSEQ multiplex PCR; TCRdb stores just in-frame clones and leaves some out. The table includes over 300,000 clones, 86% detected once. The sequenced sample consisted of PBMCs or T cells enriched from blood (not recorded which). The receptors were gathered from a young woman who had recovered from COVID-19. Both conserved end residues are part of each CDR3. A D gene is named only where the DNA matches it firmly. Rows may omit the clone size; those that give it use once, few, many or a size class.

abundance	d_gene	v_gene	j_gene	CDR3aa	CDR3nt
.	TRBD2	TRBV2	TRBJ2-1	CASSPTTSGNYYNEQFF	TGTGCCAGCAGCCCGACGACTAGCGGGAACTACTACAATGAGCAGTTCTTC
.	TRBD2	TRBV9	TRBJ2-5	CASSVGGGAETQYF	TGTGCCAGCAGCGTAGGCGGGGGGGCGGAGACCCAGTACTTC
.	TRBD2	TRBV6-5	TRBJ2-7	CASSYSRGREGYEQYF	TGTGCCAGCAGTTACTCGAGAGGTAGGGAGGGGTACGAGCAGTACTTC
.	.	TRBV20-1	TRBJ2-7	CSASRGAEQYF	TGCAGTGCTAGCCGCGGGGCGGAGCAGTACTTC
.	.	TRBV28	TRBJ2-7	CASSPVTSSSYEQYF	TGTGCCAGCAGTCCGGTGACTAGTAGTTCCTACGAGCAGTACTTC
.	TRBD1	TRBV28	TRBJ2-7	CASSSPRGNPYEQYF	TGTGCCAGCAGTTCTCCCAGGGGGAACCCCTACGAGCAGTACTTC
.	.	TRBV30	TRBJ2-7	CAWSTHTGQTFNEQYF	TGTGCCTGGAGTACGCATACGGGACAAACTTTCAACGAGCAGTACTTC
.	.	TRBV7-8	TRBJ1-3	CASSTQRVDTIYF	TGTGCCAGCAGCACCCAGCGGGTCGACACCATATATTTT
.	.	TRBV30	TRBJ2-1	CAWGGAVQFF	TGTGCCTGGGGAGGGGCCGTTCAGTTCTTC
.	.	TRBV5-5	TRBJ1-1	CASSVGGFLNTEAFF	TGTGCCAGCAGCGTGGGAGGTTTCCTGAACACTGAAGCTTTCTTT
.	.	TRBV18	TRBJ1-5	CASSRLSTGSQPQHF	TGTGCCAGCTCACGACTATCGACAGGCTCTCAGCCCCAGCATTTT
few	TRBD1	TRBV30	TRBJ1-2	CAWSRTGNHGYTF	TGTGCCTGGAGCCGGACAGGGAACCATGGCTACACCTTC
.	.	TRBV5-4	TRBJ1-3	CASSSMTGLNSGNTIYF	TGTGCCAGCAGCTCGATGACAGGATTGAACTCTGGAAACACCATATATTTT
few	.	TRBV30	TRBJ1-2	CAWTSKTEGGYGYTF	TGTGCCTGGACATCGAAAACGGAGGGAGGCTATGGCTACACCTTC
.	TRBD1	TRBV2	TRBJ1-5	CASSGTGSYQPQHF	TGTGCCAGCAGTGGGACAGGCAGCTATCAGCCCCAGCATTTT
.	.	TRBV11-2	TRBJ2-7	CASSLLAARGSYEQYF	TGTGCCAGCAGCTTATTAGCAGCACGCGGATCCTACGAGCAGTACTTC
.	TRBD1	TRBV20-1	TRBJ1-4	CSASDPQGDEKLFF	TGCAGTGCTAGTGACCCACAGGGGGACGAAAAACTGTTTTTT
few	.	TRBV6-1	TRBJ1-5	CASSEWQNQPQHF	TGTGCCAGCAGTGAATGGCAGAATCAGCCCCAGCATTTT
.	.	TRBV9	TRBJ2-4	CASSGRREFGKNIQYF	TGTGCCAGCAGCGGAAGACGGGAGTTCGGCAAAAACATTCAGTACTTC
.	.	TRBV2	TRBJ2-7	CASKQEFPEQYF	TGTGCCAGCAAGCAGGAATTCCCCGAGCAGTACTTC
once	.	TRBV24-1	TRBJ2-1	CATSDGGLEQFF	TGTGCCACCAGTGACGGGGGACTTGAGCAGTTCTTC
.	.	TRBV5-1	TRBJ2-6	CASSLDRVSGANVLTF	TGCGCCAGCAGCTTGGACAGGGTCTCTGGGGCCAACGTCCTGACTTTC
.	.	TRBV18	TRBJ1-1	CASSPGAGHMNTEAFF	TGTGCCAGCTCACCTGGGGCAGGGCATATGAACACTGAAGCTTTCTTT
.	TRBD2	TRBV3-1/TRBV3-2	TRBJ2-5	CASSQEIGPFQRGGPKTQYF	TGTGCCAGCAGCCAAGAAATAGGCCCTTTTCAGCGGGGGGGCCCGAAGACCCAGTACTTC
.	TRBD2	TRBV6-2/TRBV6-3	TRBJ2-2	CASSSAGGDTGELFF	TGTGCCAGCAGTTCCGCGGGAGGGGACACCGGGGAGCTGTTTTTT
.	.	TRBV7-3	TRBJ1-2	CASSLQPGNYGYTF	TGTGCCAGCAGCTTACAGCCAGGGAACTATGGCTACACCTTC
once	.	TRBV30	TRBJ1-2	CAWSVSRGYTF	TGTGCCTGGAGTGTCTCGAGGGGCTACACCTTC